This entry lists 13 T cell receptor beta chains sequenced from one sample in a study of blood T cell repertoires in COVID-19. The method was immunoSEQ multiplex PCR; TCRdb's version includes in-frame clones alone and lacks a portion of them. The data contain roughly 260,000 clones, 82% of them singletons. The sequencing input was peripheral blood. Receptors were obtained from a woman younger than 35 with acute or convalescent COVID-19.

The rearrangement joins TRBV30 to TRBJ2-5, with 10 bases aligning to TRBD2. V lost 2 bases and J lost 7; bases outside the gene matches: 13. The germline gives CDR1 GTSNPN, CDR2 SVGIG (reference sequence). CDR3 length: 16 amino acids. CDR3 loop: CAWSRLAASGSATQYF. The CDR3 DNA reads TGTGCCTGGAGTCGCCTGGCGGCTAGCGGGAGTGCGACCCAGTACTTC.

The CDR3 protein is CASSHHRGSRNEQFF. The CDR3 DNA reads TGCGCCAGCAGCCACCACCGCGGGAGTAGGAATGAGCAGTTCTTC. The chain is built from TRBV4-3 and TRBJ2-1; 7 bases map to TRBD2. Trimming took 3 bases from V and 7 from J; bases not matched to a gene: 9. This CDR3 spans 15 amino acids. Germline V gene lookup returns CDR1 LGHNA and CDR2 YSLEER.

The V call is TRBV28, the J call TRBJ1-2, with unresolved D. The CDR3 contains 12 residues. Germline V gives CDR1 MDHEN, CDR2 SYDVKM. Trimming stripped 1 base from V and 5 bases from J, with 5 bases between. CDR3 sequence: CASSLFSYGYTF. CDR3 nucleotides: TGTGCCAGCAGTTTATTCAGTTATGGCTACACCTTC.

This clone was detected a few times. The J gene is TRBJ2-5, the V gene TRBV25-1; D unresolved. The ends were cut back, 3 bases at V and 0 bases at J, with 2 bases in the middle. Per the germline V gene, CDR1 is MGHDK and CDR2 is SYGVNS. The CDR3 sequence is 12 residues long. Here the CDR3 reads CASSDYQETQYF. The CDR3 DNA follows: TGTGCCAGCAGTGACTACCAAGAGACCCAGTACTTC.

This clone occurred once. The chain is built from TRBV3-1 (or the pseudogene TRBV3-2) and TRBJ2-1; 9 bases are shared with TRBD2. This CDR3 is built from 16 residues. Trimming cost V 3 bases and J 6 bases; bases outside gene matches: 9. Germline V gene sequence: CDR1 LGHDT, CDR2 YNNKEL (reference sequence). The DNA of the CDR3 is TGTGCCAGCAGCCAGGGCACCGGGACTAGCCTCAATGAGCAGTTCTTC. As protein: CASSQGTGTSLNEQFF.

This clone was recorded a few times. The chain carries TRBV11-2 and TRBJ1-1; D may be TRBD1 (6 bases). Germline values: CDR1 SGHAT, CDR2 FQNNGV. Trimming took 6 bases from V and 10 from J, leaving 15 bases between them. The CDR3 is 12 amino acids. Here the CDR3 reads CASRSVGRGAFF. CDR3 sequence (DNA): TGTGCCAGCAGGTCGGTCGGCAGGGGAGCTTTCTTT.

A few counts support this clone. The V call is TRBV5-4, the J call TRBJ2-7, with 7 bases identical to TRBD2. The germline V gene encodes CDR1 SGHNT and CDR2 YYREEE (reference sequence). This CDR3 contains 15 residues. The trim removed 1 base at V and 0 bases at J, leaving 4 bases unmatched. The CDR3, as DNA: TGTGCCAGCAGCTTGTGTCTAGCGGCCTCCTACGAGCAGTACTTC. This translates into CASSLCLAASYEQYF.

CDR3 nucleotides: TGCGCCAGCAGCCAAGATGGAGCGAGTGAGAGGGACGAGCAGTACTTC. This gives the protein CASSQDGASERDEQYF. The rearrangement uses TRBV4-3 and TRBJ2-7; the D gene is possibly TRBD2 (5 bases). Germline-derived CDR1 and CDR2 are LGHNA and YSLEER. V was cut by 0 bases and J by 5 bases, with 17 bases left in between. The CDR3 contains 16 residues.

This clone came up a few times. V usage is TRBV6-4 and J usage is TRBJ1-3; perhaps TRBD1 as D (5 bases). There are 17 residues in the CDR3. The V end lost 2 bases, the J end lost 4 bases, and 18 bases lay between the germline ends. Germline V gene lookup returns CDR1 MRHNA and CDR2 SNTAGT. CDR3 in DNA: TGTGCCAGCAGTGACCCGGGGGGACGTTACTCGGGAAACACCATATATTTT. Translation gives CASSDPGGRYSGNTIYF.

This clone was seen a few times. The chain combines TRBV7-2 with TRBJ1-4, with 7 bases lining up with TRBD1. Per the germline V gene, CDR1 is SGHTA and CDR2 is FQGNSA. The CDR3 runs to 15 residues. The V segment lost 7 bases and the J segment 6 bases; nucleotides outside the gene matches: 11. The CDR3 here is CASTLPGQPYEKLFF. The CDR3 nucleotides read TGTGCCAGCACGCTCCCGGGACAGCCTTATGAAAAACTGTTTTTT.

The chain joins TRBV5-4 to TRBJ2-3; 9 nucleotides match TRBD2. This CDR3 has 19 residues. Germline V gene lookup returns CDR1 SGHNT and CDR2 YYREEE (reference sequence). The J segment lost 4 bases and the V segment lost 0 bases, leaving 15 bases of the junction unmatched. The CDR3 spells CASSLALTAGGVWADTQYF. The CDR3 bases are TGTGCCAGCAGCTTGGCCCTAACAGCGGGAGGCGTTTGGGCAGATACGCAGTATTTT.

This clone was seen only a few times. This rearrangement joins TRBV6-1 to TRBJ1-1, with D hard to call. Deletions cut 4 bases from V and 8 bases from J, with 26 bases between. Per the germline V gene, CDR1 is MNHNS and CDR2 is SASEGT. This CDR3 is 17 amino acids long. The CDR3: CASSGAPIPGPWREAFF. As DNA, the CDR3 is TGTGCCAGCAGTGGAGCCCCCATCCCGGGCCCTTGGAGGGAAGCTTTCTTT.

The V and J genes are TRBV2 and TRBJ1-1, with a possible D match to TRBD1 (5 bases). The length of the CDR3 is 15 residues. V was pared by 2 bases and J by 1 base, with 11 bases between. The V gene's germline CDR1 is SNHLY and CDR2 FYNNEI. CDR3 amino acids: CASSELGVPNTEAFF. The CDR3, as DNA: TGTGCCAGCAGTGAATTAGGGGTCCCGAACACTGAAGCTTTCTTT. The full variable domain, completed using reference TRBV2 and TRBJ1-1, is EPEVTQTPSHQVTQMGQEVILRCVPISNHLYFYWYRQILGQKVEFLVSFYNNEISEKSEIFDDQFSVERPDGSNFTLKIRSTKLEDSAMYFCASSELGVPNTEAFFGQGTRLTVV.